Listed below are T cell receptor beta chains from one sample, sequenced in a study of blood T cells in healthy people across ages. TCRdb ran MiXCR on the 5' RACE reads and lists one entry per CDR3 protein. The sample records hundreds of thousands of distinct CDR3 sequences, roughly 60% being singletons. The sample consisted of blood. The receptors were gathered from a man aged 25 to 40 in good health. Each CDR3 is given with its conserved first and last residue.

14,TRBV5-1,CASSYDSLNQPQHF
14,TRBV20-1,CSAPATFQGYGYTF
15,TRBV20-1,CSAGSSGGGGYEQYF
15,TRBV20-1,CSARDNRANTYEQYF
15,TRBV30,CAWSGERTGHYEQYF
15,TRBV29-1,CSVVSGTGVGQPQHF
14,TRBV27,CASSPFSDYQPQHF
12,TRBV20-1,CSARLAPNEQFF
15,TRBV4-3,CASSQDGASSYEQYF
15,TRBV10-3,CAIRTGLAGDNEQYF
13,TRBV5-1,CASSFFTNTEAFF
11,TRBV20-1,CSAIVLNEQFF
20,TRBV24-1,CATRVPVPGGRTTSSYEQYF
15,TRBV18,CASSPFGSGKETQYF
15,TRBV18,CASSPLEGRYNEQFF
14,TRBV7-2,CASSFGGGNSPLHF
17,TRBV4-3,CASSQDWIRDVRSEAFF
11,TRBV10-3,CAVSVGNEQFF
13,TRBV7-9,CASSLTSPGELFF
14,TRBV6-1,CASSEGVSQIGQFF
14,TRBV28,CASSYQLGIYEQYF
17,TRBV4-2,CASSPSASGGTKNIQYF
17,TRBV20-1,CSAPPRASNPPYNEQFF
15,TRBV3-1,CASSQRQGGRETQYF
14,TRBV6-2/TRBV6-3,CASSYTGGGTEQYF
15,TRBV6-1,CASSAFQVAKNIQYF
14,TRBV29-1,CSVTIRGSEEKLFF
13,TRBV25-1,CASSEEGEQPQHF
15,TRBV7-9,CASRNWADMSTEAFF
13,TRBV4-2,CASSRGRGEKLFF
14,TRBV29-1,CSVGRVGGSYEQYF
17,TRBV7-3,CASSLTEAVNSYNEQFF
14,TRBV18,CASSREETSNEQFF
14,TRBV20-1,CSARESPRADTQYF
12,TRBV19,CASSASAGAAFF
12,TRBV27,CASSQTGAQQFF
12,TRBV24-1,CATSRAGDEQYF
13,TRBV7-2,CASSLRFQGEQYF
14,TRBV11-1,CTSSLERRVYEQYF
16,TRBV7-9,CASSFTGGPGFPEAFF
15,TRBV7-2,CASSAFRQDNYGYTF
12,TRBV7-2,CASRRITYEQYF
14,TRBV10-3,CAISDETGPNEQYF
17,TRBV5-1,CASSLSVAMGVADTQYF
12,TRBV12-3/TRBV12-4,CASRGTGQGYTF
13,TRBV3-1,CASRRGLYNEQFF
17,TRBV6-2/TRBV6-3,CASSYALGTSWRNEQFF
15,TRBV6-5,CASSLATGVQQTQYF
17,TRBV7-2,CASSLDSPVILNTEAFF
15,TRBV2,CASRIRQFSTDTQYF
13,TRBV27,CTSKSIAGDGYTF
15,TRBV7-3,CASSPTSGRTNEQFF
12,TRBV7-2,CGGITTTYEQYF
13,TRBV7-9,CATQRTDQETQYF
15,TRBV6-6,CASRRQGYPTDTQYF
18,TRBV24-1,CATSDHATAALTYNEQFF
15,TRBV7-2,CASSLGPTGTNEQFF
18,TRBV25-1,CASSDPLGGPATNEKLFF
15,TRBV20-1,CSARGLADNTDTQYF